Listed below are T cell receptor beta chains from one sample, sequenced in a study of shared clonotypes between healthy human individuals. Produced via immunoSEQ multiplex PCR; TCRdb's table is partial and in-frame only. This table holds under 1,900,000 clones, just under 99% found once. The sample consisted of naive CD4+ T cells sorted from blood. The receptor set was obtained from a man aged 30-40 years in good health. The CDR3 runs from the conserved cysteine through the conserved F or W. The order of the fields is clone size, J gene, D gene, V gene, CDR3 protein, CDR3 DNA. D genes are given only for firm matches. Size values are once, few and many counts, or a class for expanded clones, and some rows have none.

clone size: -
J gene: TRBJ2-7
D gene: TRBD1
V gene: TRBV7-2
CDR3 protein: CASSSMDRHEQYF
CDR3 DNA: TGTGCCAGCAGCTCCATGGACAGGCACGAGCAGTACTTC

clone size: -
J gene: TRBJ2-5
D gene: TRBD2
V gene: TRBV29-1
CDR3 protein: CSVAASGTQETQYF
CDR3 DNA: TGCAGCGTTGCAGCTAGCGGGACGCAAGAGACCCAGTACTTC

clone size: -
J gene: TRBJ2-3
D gene: -
V gene: TRBV4-1
CDR3 protein: CASSQGTSRLDRDTQYF
CDR3 DNA: TGCGCCAGCAGCCAAGGTACTAGCCGATTAGACAGAGATACGCAGTATTTT

clone size: -
J gene: TRBJ2-1
D gene: -
V gene: TRBV10-2
CDR3 protein: CASRGWDSARGNEQFF
CDR3 DNA: TGCGCCAGCAGGGGTTGGGACTCCGCCAGGGGCAATGAGCAGTTCTTC

clone size: -
J gene: TRBJ2-7
D gene: TRBD2
V gene: TRBV4-2
CDR3 protein: CASSQVVLAGDLGVDYEQYF
CDR3 DNA: TGTGCCAGCAGCCAAGTTGTACTAGCGGGAGACCTGGGGGTTGACTACGAGCAGTACTTC

clone size: -
J gene: TRBJ1-2
D gene: -
V gene: TRBV15
CDR3 protein: CATSRGRVGYGYTF
CDR3 DNA: TGTGCCACCAGCAGAGGCAGGGTCGGCTATGGCTACACCTTC

clone size: -
J gene: TRBJ2-1
D gene: -
V gene: TRBV6-5
CDR3 protein: CASSRPVAWPSEQFF
CDR3 DNA: TGTGCCAGCAGTCGACCGGTCGCCTGGCCCAGTGAGCAGTTCTTC

clone size: -
J gene: TRBJ1-1
D gene: TRBD1
V gene: TRBV5-1
CDR3 protein: CASSLGPRGLGTEAFF
CDR3 DNA: TGCGCCAGCAGCTTGGGACCCAGGGGGCTGGGGACTGAAGCTTTCTTT

clone size: -
J gene: TRBJ2-3
D gene: -
V gene: TRBV29-1
CDR3 protein: CSARNLPHTDTQYF
CDR3 DNA: TGCAGCGCCCGAAATCTCCCCCACACAGATACGCAGTATTTT

clone size: -
J gene: TRBJ2-5
D gene: -
V gene: TRBV9
CDR3 protein: CASSGRGWRQETQYF
CDR3 DNA: TGTGCCAGCAGCGGTAGGGGTTGGCGGCAAGAGACCCAGTACTTC

clone size: -
J gene: TRBJ2-1
D gene: TRBD1
V gene: TRBV9
CDR3 protein: CASSGQGARYNEQFF
CDR3 DNA: TGTGCCAGCAGCGGACAGGGGGCGCGATACAATGAGCAGTTCTTC

clone size: -
J gene: TRBJ2-7
D gene: -
V gene: TRBV7-2
CDR3 protein: CASQGNSYEQYF
CDR3 DNA: TGTGCCTCCCAGGGTAACTCCTACGAGCAGTACTTC

clone size: once
J gene: TRBJ2-4
D gene: TRBD2
V gene: TRBV9
CDR3 protein: CASSVNSGRAAKNIQYF
CDR3 DNA: TGTGCCAGCAGCGTAAATAGCGGGAGGGCCGCCAAAAACATTCAGTACTTC

clone size: -
J gene: TRBJ2-5
D gene: TRBD1
V gene: TRBV9
CDR3 protein: CASSASGQLLQETQYF
CDR3 DNA: TGTGCCAGCAGCGCCTCGGGACAGCTACTCCAAGAGACCCAGTACTTC

clone size: -
J gene: TRBJ2-3
D gene: TRBD2
V gene: TRBV4-3
CDR3 protein: CASSPGAGGTRVGTQYF
CDR3 DNA: TGCGCCAGCAGCCCGGGGGCGGGAGGGACGAGAGTCGGTACGCAGTATTTT

clone size: -
J gene: TRBJ2-2
D gene: TRBD2
V gene: TRBV27
CDR3 protein: CASSRWGGEAGELFF
CDR3 DNA: TGTGCCAGCAGCCGCTGGGGGGGTGAGGCCGGGGAGCTGTTTTTT

clone size: -
J gene: TRBJ1-2
D gene: -
V gene: TRBV7-9
CDR3 protein: CASSTHLRQKRGDGYTF
CDR3 DNA: TGTGCCAGCAGCACACACCTGCGACAGAAGCGGGGGGATGGCTACACCTTC

clone size: -
J gene: TRBJ2-1
D gene: TRBD1
V gene: TRBV7-2
CDR3 protein: CASSSRGSNEQFF
CDR3 DNA: TGTGCCAGCAGCTCCAGGGGGAGCAATGAGCAGTTCTTC

clone size: -
J gene: TRBJ2-7
D gene: -
V gene: TRBV7-3
CDR3 protein: CASSLSGAGTYEQYF
CDR3 DNA: TGTGCCAGCAGCTTATCGGGTGCAGGGACCTACGAGCAGTACTTC

clone size: -
J gene: TRBJ1-1
D gene: -
V gene: TRBV20-1
CDR3 protein: CSAGNTEAFF
CDR3 DNA: TGCAGTGCCGGGAACACTGAAGCTTTCTTT

clone size: -
J gene: TRBJ1-5
D gene: -
V gene: TRBV25-1
CDR3 protein: CASSEAGGNQPQHF
CDR3 DNA: TGTGCCAGCAGTGAAGCAGGGGGCAATCAGCCCCAGCATTTT

clone size: -
J gene: TRBJ2-1
D gene: -
V gene: TRBV7-9
CDR3 protein: CASSFETEQFF
CDR3 DNA: TGTGCCAGCAGCTTCGAGACAGAGCAGTTCTTC

clone size: -
J gene: TRBJ2-7
D gene: TRBD2
V gene: TRBV5-1
CDR3 protein: CASRMRTRLAGEFGFEAGADEQYF
CDR3 DNA: TGCGCCAGCAGGATGAGAACCCGACTAGCGGGAGAATTCGGTTTTGAGGCGGGGGCCGACGAGCAGTACTTC

clone size: -
J gene: TRBJ2-1
D gene: TRBD1
V gene: TRBV2
CDR3 protein: CASSGDRGYNEQFF
CDR3 DNA: TGTGCCAGCTCAGGGGACAGGGGTTACAATGAGCAGTTCTTC

clone size: -
J gene: TRBJ2-2
D gene: -
V gene: TRBV19
CDR3 protein: CASSPILTGELFF
CDR3 DNA: TGTGCCAGTAGTCCGATTCTCACCGGGGAGCTGTTTTTT

clone size: -
J gene: TRBJ2-1
D gene: -
V gene: TRBV5-1
CDR3 protein: CASRSSGSKTHSSYNEQFF
CDR3 DNA: TGCGCCAGCCGTTCCTCAGGGTCCAAAACCCACAGCTCCTACAATGAGCAGTTCTTC

clone size: -
J gene: TRBJ1-4
D gene: -
V gene: TRBV6-5
CDR3 protein: CASSYSTNEKLFF
CDR3 DNA: TGTGCCAGCAGTTACTCTACTAATGAAAAACTGTTTTTT

clone size: -
J gene: TRBJ2-5
D gene: -
V gene: TRBV5-4
CDR3 protein: CASSRKGRRETQYF
CDR3 DNA: TGTGCCAGCAGCCGGAAAGGTCGGAGGGAGACCCAGTACTTC

clone size: -
J gene: TRBJ2-3
D gene: TRBD2
V gene: TRBV18
CDR3 protein: CASSRTSGRGADTQYF
CDR3 DNA: TGTGCCAGCTCACGGACTAGCGGGAGGGGCGCAGATACGCAGTATTTT

clone size: -
J gene: TRBJ1-5
D gene: -
V gene: TRBV5-1
CDR3 protein: CASSLDHFNQPQHF
CDR3 DNA: TGCGCCAGCAGCTTGGATCATTTTAATCAGCCCCAGCATTTT

clone size: -
J gene: TRBJ2-1
D gene: TRBD2
V gene: TRBV5-4
CDR3 protein: CASSLNGGRAYEQFF
CDR3 DNA: TGTGCCAGCAGCTTGAATGGCGGGAGGGCCTATGAGCAGTTCTTC

clone size: -
J gene: TRBJ2-2
D gene: -
V gene: TRBV25-1
CDR3 protein: CASSVGTNTGELFF
CDR3 DNA: TGTGCCAGCAGTGTCGGGACGAACACCGGGGAGCTGTTTTTT

clone size: -
J gene: TRBJ1-2
D gene: -
V gene: TRBV12-5
CDR3 protein: CASGEQNQAPTF
CDR3 DNA: TGTGCTAGTGGTGAACAGAACCAGGCTCCCACCTTC

clone size: -
J gene: TRBJ2-5
D gene: TRBD1
V gene: TRBV9
CDR3 protein: CASSVGEGTVMETQYF
CDR3 DNA: TGTGCCAGCAGCGTAGGAGAGGGGACAGTCATGGAGACCCAGTACTTC

clone size: -
J gene: TRBJ1-2
D gene: -
V gene: TRBV29-1
CDR3 protein: CSVAGAGGYTF
CDR3 DNA: TGCAGCGTTGCGGGGGCAGGTGGCTACACCTTC

clone size: -
J gene: TRBJ1-3
D gene: -
V gene: TRBV28
CDR3 protein: CASSFGIYSGNTIYF
CDR3 DNA: TGTGCCAGCAGTTTCGGCATATACTCTGGAAACACCATATATTTT

clone size: -
J gene: TRBJ1-2
D gene: -
V gene: TRBV7-2
CDR3 protein: CASRNLVGYTF
CDR3 DNA: TGTGCCAGCAGAAACCTGGTGGGGTACACCTTC

clone size: once
J gene: TRBJ1-1
D gene: TRBD1
V gene: TRBV5-5
CDR3 protein: CASSGTGTGLQMNTEAFF
CDR3 DNA: TGTGCCAGCAGCGGAACCGGGACAGGGCTCCAAATGAACACTGAAGCTTTCTTT

clone size: -
J gene: TRBJ1-1
D gene: -
V gene: TRBV6-1
CDR3 protein: CASRPRGGKNTEAFF
CDR3 DNA: TGTGCCAGCAGACCACGTGGCGGGAAGAACACTGAAGCTTTCTTT

clone size: -
J gene: TRBJ2-4
D gene: -
V gene: TRBV27
CDR3 protein: CASSLSSGHLAKNIQYF
CDR3 DNA: TGTGCCAGCAGTTTAAGTTCGGGACACCTAGCCAAAAACATTCAGTACTTC

clone size: -
J gene: TRBJ2-5
D gene: TRBD1
V gene: TRBV4-3
CDR3 protein: CASSQGTGVETQYF
CDR3 DNA: TGCGCCAGCAGCCAGGGTACAGGGGTAGAGACCCAGTACTTC

clone size: -
J gene: TRBJ2-2
D gene: -
V gene: TRBV7-3
CDR3 protein: CASRAPAGELFF
CDR3 DNA: TGTGCCAGCAGGGCCCCCGCCGGGGAGCTGTTTTTT

clone size: -
J gene: TRBJ1-3
D gene: -
V gene: TRBV7-2
CDR3 protein: CASSLKPMASGNTIYF
CDR3 DNA: TGTGCCAGCAGCTTAAAACCGATGGCCTCTGGAAACACCATATATTTT

clone size: -
J gene: TRBJ2-1
D gene: TRBD2
V gene: TRBV28
CDR3 protein: CASSSPGLAGLGGYNEQFF
CDR3 DNA: TGTGCCAGCAGCTCCCCGGGACTAGCGGGACTGGGGGGTTACAATGAGCAGTTCTTC

clone size: -
J gene: TRBJ2-1
D gene: -
V gene: TRBV5-1
CDR3 protein: CASSLRSSSGNEQFF
CDR3 DNA: TGCGCCAGCAGCTTGCGGTCTAGCTCGGGCAATGAGCAGTTCTTC

clone size: -
J gene: TRBJ2-1
D gene: -
V gene: TRBV10-2
CDR3 protein: CASRSWREDNEQFF
CDR3 DNA: TGCGCCAGCAGATCCTGGCGGGAAGACAATGAGCAGTTCTTC

clone size: -
J gene: TRBJ2-7
D gene: TRBD1
V gene: TRBV6-5
CDR3 protein: CASSYSPAGTADEQYF
CDR3 DNA: TGTGCCAGCAGTTACAGCCCAGCCGGGACAGCGGACGAGCAGTACTTC

clone size: -
J gene: TRBJ2-2
D gene: TRBD1
V gene: TRBV25-1
CDR3 protein: CASSATGPGGLFF
CDR3 DNA: TGTGCCAGCAGTGCCACGGGACCAGGGGGCCTGTTTTTT

clone size: -
J gene: TRBJ2-6
D gene: -
V gene: TRBV6-5
CDR3 protein: CASSYSPPAGGDVLTF
CDR3 DNA: TGTGCCAGCAGTTACTCACCCCCGGCAGGAGGAGACGTCCTGACTTTC

clone size: -
J gene: TRBJ2-7
D gene: -
V gene: TRBV11-3
CDR3 protein: CASSLGRTSCYEQYF
CDR3 DNA: TGTGCCAGCAGCTTAGGCCGAACTAGCTGCTACGAGCAGTACTTC

clone size: -
J gene: TRBJ2-2
D gene: -
V gene: TRBV2
CDR3 protein: CASNAGNTGELFF
CDR3 DNA: TGTGCCAGCAACGCGGGAAACACCGGGGAGCTGTTTTTT

clone size: -
J gene: TRBJ2-2
D gene: TRBD2
V gene: TRBV28
CDR3 protein: CASSLSGRGIGELFF
CDR3 DNA: TGTGCCAGCAGTCTTAGCGGGAGGGGTATCGGGGAGCTGTTTTTT

clone size: -
J gene: TRBJ1-2
D gene: -
V gene: TRBV29-1
CDR3 protein: CSVHRVGYTF
CDR3 DNA: TGCAGCGTTCACAGGGTTGGCTACACCTTC

clone size: -
J gene: TRBJ2-3
D gene: TRBD1
V gene: TRBV5-1
CDR3 protein: CASSLAGTGGDTQYF
CDR3 DNA: TGCGCCAGCAGCTTGGCAGGGACAGGGGGAGATACGCAGTATTTT

clone size: -
J gene: TRBJ1-5
D gene: -
V gene: TRBV18
CDR3 protein: CASSPIQRLNQPQHF
CDR3 DNA: TGTGCCAGCTCACCTATTCAGAGGTTAAATCAGCCCCAGCATTTT